Presented here are 28 T cell receptor beta chains from one specimen sequenced in a study of CD8 T cells in Susac syndrome (dated by TCRdb to the late 2010s). The library was generated by the immunoSEQ multiplex PCR assay. RNA was extracted using the RNeasy kit, and roughly 0.45 to 1 microgram was reverse transcribed with random hexamers. TCRdb reran the public reads through fastp at Q25 and MiXCR, keeping productive beta chains. Each CDR3 protein appears once, grouped with its most common genes and DNA. The sample data list around 220,000 distinct CDR3 sequences, and about 94% of these were observed just once. The top ten clones comprise 0.1% to 0.15% of the sample. Sequencing was carried out using CD8+ T cells from PBMCs. The receptors shown here come from a human donor with multiple sclerosis.

The chain carries TRBV11-2 and TRBJ2-5; 10 bases map to TRBD2. The length of the CDR3 is 18 residues. V lost 0 bases and J lost 0; bases outside the gene matches: 7. CDR1 and CDR2 from the germline V gene are SGHAT and FQNNGV. The DNA of the CDR3 is TGTGCCAGCAGCTTAGAGGCTAGCGGGGGCCTGTACCAAGAGACCCAGTACTTC. Encoded protein: CASSLEASGGLYQETQYF.

The table lists this clonotype with a count of one. The rearrangement uses TRBV13 and TRBJ2-1; either TRBD1 or TRBD2 may supply D (6 bases each). CDR1 and CDR2 from the germline V gene are PRHDT and FYEKMQ (reference sequence). The V end was cut by 5 bases, the J end by 7 bases, with 18 bases between. The CDR3 has 15 amino acids. The CDR3 is CASSPVEGDRNEQFF. The CDR3 region has the DNA TGTGCCAGCAGCCCCGTGGAGGGGGATCGAAATGAGCAGTTCTTC.

A single count supports this clonotype. The chain carries TRBV18 and TRBJ2-6; no clear D. This CDR3 has 15 amino acids. The ends were cut back, 2 bases at V and 1 base at J, with 6 bases in the middle. Germline V gene data show CDR1 as KGHSH and CDR2 as LQKENI. CDR3 sequence (DNA): TGTGCCAGCTCACCATGGGATTCTGGGGCCAACGTCCTGACTTTC. Translated: CASSPWDSGANVLTF.

CDR3 sequence reads: CASNPQGVTQYF. The CDR3 DNA reads TGTGCCAGCAACCCCCAAGGGGTGACGCAGTATTTT. The V gene is TRBV5-8, the J gene TRBJ2-3; TRBD1 might be the D (5 bases). V dropped 6 bases and J dropped 9 bases, with 14 bases sitting between them. Germline-derived CDR1 and CDR2 are SGHTS and YDEGEE. This CDR3 comprises 12 residues.

The chain uses TRBV3-1 and TRBJ2-3; D gene unclear. V shed 0 bases and J shed 2 bases, with 12 bases lying between them. CDR3 length: 16 residues. The germline V gene encodes CDR1 LGHDT and CDR2 YNNKEL (reference sequence). CDR3 sequence reads: CASSQELQSYTDTQYF. The CDR3 DNA is TGTGCCAGCAGCCAAGAACTGCAGTCGTACACAGATACGCAGTATTTT.

This chain uses TRBV6-5 with TRBJ2-7; D is perhaps TRBD1 or TRBD2 (5 bases each). CDR3 size: 15 residues. Germline CDR1 MNHEY, CDR2 SVGAGI. Trimming stripped 0 bases from V and 5 bases from J, with 14 bases between. As DNA, the CDR3 is TGTGCCAGCAGTTACTCAGGGACGGGCAGGGACGAGCAGTACTTC. This codes for CASSYSGTGRDEQYF.

The chain recombines TRBV19 with TRBJ2-7, with D hard to call. Trimming removed 7 bases at V and 2 bases at J, with 15 bases between. The CDR3 totals 14 residues. Germline loops: CDR1 LNHDA, CDR2 SQIVND (reference sequence). The CDR3 spells CASKFSGGTYEQYF. In nucleotides, the CDR3 is TGTGCCAGTAAATTCTCGGGCGGAACCTACGAGCAGTACTTC.

V and J are TRBV11-2 and TRBJ2-5; 8 bases map to TRBD2. The germline gives CDR1 SGHAT, CDR2 FQNNGV. The V segment lost 0 bases and the J segment 1 base; nucleotides outside the gene matches: 13. The CDR3 spans 19 residues. CDR3 in amino acids: CASSLDPRLAMTSQETQYF. CDR3 sequence (DNA): TGTGCCAGCAGCTTAGATCCTCGACTAGCGATGACTTCCCAAGAGACCCAGTACTTC.

The chain combines TRBV12-3 or TRBV12-4 with TRBJ2-1; D is unclear. CDR3 size: 11 residues. V lost 6 bases and J 12 bases, leaving 12 bases between the germline ends. The CDR3, as DNA: TGTGCCAGCAGACTCAATGAGCGGCAGTTCTTC. It codes for CASRLNERQFF.

The chain carries TRBV7-3 and TRBJ1-2; possibly TRBD1 for D (6 bases). Trimming shortened V by 1 base and J by 3 bases, and 12 bases separated the two germline ends. Germline CDR1 and CDR2: SGHTA and FQGTGA. The CDR3 covers 15 residues. The CDR3 here is CASSLMTDSDYGYTF. The CDR3 coding sequence is TGTGCCAGCAGCTTAATGACGGACAGTGACTATGGCTACACCTTC.

The rearrangement joins TRBV7-9 to TRBJ1-2, with D possibly being TRBD1 (6 bases). The CDR3 covers 13 residues. Between the trimmed V and J ends, which lost 4 bases and 3 bases, there was a span of 9 bases. Germline V gives CDR1 SEHNR, CDR2 FQNEAQ (reference sequence). The CDR3 DNA sequence: TGTGCCAGCAGCTCCCGGACAGACTATGGCTACACCTTC. This translates into CASSSRTDYGYTF. Supplemented by reference TRBV7-9 and TRBJ1-2, the full variable domain reads DTGVSQNPRHKITKRGQNVTFRCDPISEHNRLYWYRQTLGQGPEFLTYFQNEAQLEKSRLLSDRFSAERPKGSFSTLEIQRTEQGDSAMYLCASSSRTDYGYTFGSGTRLTVV.

The rearrangement uses TRBV5-1 and TRBJ1-3; D remains ambiguous. The CDR3 is 16 amino acids. Trimming removed 0 bases at V and 0 bases at J, with 10 bases between. Germline V gives CDR1 SGHRS, CDR2 YFSETQ. The CDR3 DNA is TGCGCCAGCAGCTTGGAAACCGTTAGCTCTGGAAACACCATATATTTT. Its protein is CASSLETVSSGNTIYF.

This chain uses TRBV12-3 or TRBV12-4 with TRBJ2-1; the match to TRBD1 covers 9 bases. The CDR3 runs 14 residues. V shed 3 bases and J 6 bases; nucleotides not matched to a gene: 3. The CDR3 DNA is TGTGCCAGCAGTTTTGGGGACAGGGTCAATGAGCAGTTCTTC. Translation gives CASSFGDRVNEQFF.

V is TRBV4-3 and J is TRBJ2-7, with 7 bases aligning to TRBD2. Per the germline V gene, CDR1 is LGHNA and CDR2 is YSLEER. V shed 0 bases, J shed 4 bases, and the junction held 9 bases outside the gene matches. The CDR3 is 16 amino acids. CDR3 sequence reads: CASSQDRPGGAYEQYF. The CDR3 bases are TGCGCCAGCAGCCAAGATAGGCCGGGAGGTGCGTACGAGCAGTACTTC.

This chain connects TRBV5-6 to TRBJ1-1; D uncertain. V was clipped by 2 bases and J by 2 bases, with 4 bases between them. The CDR3 totals 12 residues. Germline CDR1 reads SGHDT; CDR2 reads YYEEEE. CDR3 residues: CASSFVNTEAFF. CDR3 in DNA: TGTGCCAGCAGCTTTGTCAACACTGAAGCTTTCTTT. Complete variable domain (other parts from reference TRBV5-6 and TRBJ1-1): DAGVTQSPTHLIKTRGQQVTLRCSPKSGHDTVSWYQQALGQGPQFIFQYYEEEERQRGNFPDRFSGHQFPNYSSELNVNALLLGDSALYLCASSFVNTEAFFGQGTRLTVV.

The chain couples TRBV11-1 to TRBJ2-5, with D possibly TRBD2 on 5 matching bases. The germline V gene encodes CDR1 SGHAT and CDR2 FQDESV (reference sequence). Trimming removed 5 bases from V and 4 bases from J, with 14 bases in between. This CDR3 comprises 14 residues. In nucleotides, the CDR3 is TGTGCCAGCAGCCCCAGAGAGGGTACAGAGACCCAGTACTTC. This translates into CASSPREGTETQYF. Based on the CDR3 plus reference TRBV11-1 and TRBJ2-5, the full variable domain is EAEVAQSPRYKITEKSQAVAFWCDPISGHATLYWYRQILGQGPELLVQFQDESVVDDSQLPKDRFSAERLKGVDSTLKIQPAELGDSAMYLCASSPREGTETQYFGPGTRLLVL.

This rearrangement joins TRBV9 to TRBJ1-2; a possible D gene is TRBD1 (6 bases). V was shortened by 0 bases and J by 2 bases, with 14 bases between the two germline ends. Germline V gene lookup returns CDR1 SGDLS and CDR2 YYNGEE. The CDR3 extends over 16 amino acids. In nucleotides, the CDR3 is TGTGCCAGCAGCGTAGAGGCGGGACACAACAACTATGGCTACACCTTC. It encodes CASSVEAGHNNYGYTF.

This chain uses TRBV12-3 or TRBV12-4 with TRBJ2-1, with no clear D. Trimming took 6 bases from V and 8 from J, leaving 17 bases between them. The CDR3 is 14 residues long. CDR3 DNA sequence: TGTGCCAGCAGCCACCTCGGAAGTTCCGATGAGCAGTTCTTC. Translating gives CASSHLGSSDEQFF.

The chain joins TRBV15 to TRBJ2-2; no clear D gene. This CDR3 is 12 amino acids long. The germline V and J ends were trimmed by 6 bases and 3 bases, with 5 bases remaining between them. The germline gives CDR1 LNHNV, CDR2 YYDKDF (reference sequence). The CDR3 loop reads CATRADTGELFF. The CDR3 DNA sequence: TGTGCCACCAGGGCGGACACCGGGGAGCTGTTTTTT.

This chain links TRBV15 with TRBJ2-5, with TRBD2 matching 7 bases. The V segment lost 2 bases and the J segment 1 base; nucleotides outside the gene matches: 7. The CDR3 is made up of 16 amino acids. CDR1 LNHNV and CDR2 YYDKDF come from the germline V gene (reference sequence). The CDR3 protein is CATSRTRAGFQETQYF. For the CDR3, the DNA is TGTGCCACCAGCAGAACCAGAGCGGGGTTCCAAGAGACCCAGTACTTC.

This chain links TRBV6-5 with TRBJ1-1; D perhaps matches TRBD1 (5 bases). Germline V CDR1 and CDR2: MNHEY, SVGAGI. This CDR3 is 14 amino acids long. Trimming took 0 bases from V and 4 from J, leaving 9 bases between them. The CDR3 sequence: CASSYSAGPTEAFF. CDR3 nucleotide sequence: TGTGCCAGCAGTTACTCCGCAGGGCCCACTGAAGCTTTCTTT.

The chain has TRBV6-1 and TRBJ2-7; the D gene is possibly TRBD2 (5 bases). The CDR3 is made up of 16 amino acids. Germline V gene lookup returns CDR1 MNHNS and CDR2 SASEGT. The germline V and J ends were trimmed by 0 bases and 2 bases, with 14 bases remaining between them. Here the CDR3 DNA reads TGTGCCAGCAGTGAAGCGCTACTGGGAGCGGCCTACGAGCAGTACTTC. Its protein is CASSEALLGAAYEQYF.

V and J are TRBV7-9 and TRBJ1-2; 8 positions agree with TRBD1. Germline V gene lookup returns CDR1 SEHNR and CDR2 FQNEAQ (reference sequence). Unmatched junction bases numbered 9, after V lost 5 bases and J lost 7 bases. There are 14 residues in the CDR3. CDR3 DNA sequence: TGTGCCAGCAGCACCCCTGACAGGGGAGGTGGCTACACCTTC. Protein product: CASSTPDRGGGYTF.

The chain employs TRBV2 and TRBJ2-7; D is tentatively TRBD1 or TRBD2 (5 bases each). The V end lost 5 bases, the J end lost 0 bases, and 14 bases lay between the germline ends. CDR3 length equals 15 residues. CDR1 is SNHLY and CDR2 is FYNNEI in the germline V gene. DNA for the CDR3: TGTGCCAGCAGTTCGAACGGGGCCACCTCCTACGAGCAGTACTTC. This translates into CASSSNGATSYEQYF.

V usage is TRBV27 and J usage is TRBJ2-7; tentative D call: TRBD2 (6 bases). The CDR3 extends over 14 amino acids. From germline, CDR1 is MNHEY and CDR2 SMNVEV (reference sequence). Trimming removed 2 bases from V and 2 bases from J, with 10 bases in between. The CDR3 spells CASSLAGPPYEQYF. The CDR3 bases are TGTGCCAGCAGTTTAGCGGGGCCCCCCTACGAGCAGTACTTC.

DNA of the CDR3: TGTGCCAGCAGCTTGGGGCGCGGGAGGTCCGAGCAGTACTTC. Amino acids: CASSLGRGRSEQYF. This chain joins TRBV5-6 and TRBJ2-7; 8 bases are a match to TRBD2. CDR1 is SGHDT and CDR2 is YYEEEE in the germline V gene. The CDR3 has 14 amino acids. V trimming: 0 bases; J trimming: 6 bases; junction bases outside the gene matches: 5.

The J gene is TRBJ1-1, the V gene TRBV6-2 or TRBV6-3; 7 bases line up with TRBD1. V was pared by 8 bases and J by 1 base, with 7 bases of the junction left unmatched. Germline V lookup: CDR1 MNHEY, CDR2 SVGEGT. The CDR3 loop spans 14 amino acids. The CDR3 sequence: CASAWDRWNTEAFF. For the CDR3, the DNA is TGTGCCAGCGCCTGGGACAGATGGAACACTGAAGCTTTCTTT.

This chain joins TRBV14 and TRBJ1-2, with 10 bases identical to TRBD1. Germline CDR1 reads SGHDN; CDR2 reads FVKESK. The CDR3 covers 18 residues. V lost 4 bases to trimming and J lost 3 bases; unmatched junction nucleotides: 14. The CDR3 reads CASSPSSDRGALDYGYTF. The CDR3, as DNA: TGTGCCAGCAGCCCCTCTTCGGACAGGGGGGCCCTAGACTATGGCTACACCTTC.